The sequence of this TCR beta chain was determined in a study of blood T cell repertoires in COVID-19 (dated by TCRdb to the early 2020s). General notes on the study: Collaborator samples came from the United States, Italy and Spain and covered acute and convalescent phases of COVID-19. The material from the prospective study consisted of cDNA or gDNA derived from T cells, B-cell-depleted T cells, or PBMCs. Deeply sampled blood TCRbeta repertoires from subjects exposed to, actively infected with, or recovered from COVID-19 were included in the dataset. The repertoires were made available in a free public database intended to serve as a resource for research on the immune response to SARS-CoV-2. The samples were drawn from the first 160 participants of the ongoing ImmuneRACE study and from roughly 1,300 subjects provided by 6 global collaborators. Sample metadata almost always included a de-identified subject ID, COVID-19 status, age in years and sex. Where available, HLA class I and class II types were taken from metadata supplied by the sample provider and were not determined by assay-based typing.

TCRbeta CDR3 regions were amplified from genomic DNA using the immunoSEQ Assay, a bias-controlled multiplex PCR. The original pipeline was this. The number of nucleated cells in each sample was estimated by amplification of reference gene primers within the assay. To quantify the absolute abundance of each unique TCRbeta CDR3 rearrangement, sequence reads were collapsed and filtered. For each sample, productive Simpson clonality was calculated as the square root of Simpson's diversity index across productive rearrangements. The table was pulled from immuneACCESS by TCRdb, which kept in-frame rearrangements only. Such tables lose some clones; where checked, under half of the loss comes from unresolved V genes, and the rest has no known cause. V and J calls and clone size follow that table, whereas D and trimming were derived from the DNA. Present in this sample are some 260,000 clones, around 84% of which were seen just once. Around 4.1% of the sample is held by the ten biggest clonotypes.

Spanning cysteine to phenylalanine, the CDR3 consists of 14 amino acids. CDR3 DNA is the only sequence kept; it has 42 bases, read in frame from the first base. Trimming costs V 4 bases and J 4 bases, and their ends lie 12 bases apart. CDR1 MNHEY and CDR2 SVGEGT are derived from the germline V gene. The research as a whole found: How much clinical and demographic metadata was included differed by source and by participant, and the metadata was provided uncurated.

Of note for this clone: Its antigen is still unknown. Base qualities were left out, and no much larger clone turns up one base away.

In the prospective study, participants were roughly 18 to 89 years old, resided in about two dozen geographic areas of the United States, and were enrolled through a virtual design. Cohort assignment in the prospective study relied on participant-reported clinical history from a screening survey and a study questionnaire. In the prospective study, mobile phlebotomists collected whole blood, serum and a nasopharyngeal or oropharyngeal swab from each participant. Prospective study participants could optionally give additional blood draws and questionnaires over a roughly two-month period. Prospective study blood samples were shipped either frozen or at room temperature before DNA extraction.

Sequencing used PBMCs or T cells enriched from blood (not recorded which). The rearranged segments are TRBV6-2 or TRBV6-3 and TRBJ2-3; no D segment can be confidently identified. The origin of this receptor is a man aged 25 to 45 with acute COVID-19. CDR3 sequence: CASSSRVPPDTQYF. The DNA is TGTGCCAGCAGTTCCCGGGTCCCCCCAGATACGCAGTATTTT.